The T cell receptor (beta chain) described here comes from a study of tumor and adjacent non-tumor tissue in lung cancer. A remark on this clonotype: Its antigen is unknown. A single base separates this from a much larger clone, so it may be a read error.

Study-wide points: Tumor repertoires had a smaller top 100 clone share than normal lung. Significantly higher TCR diversity was found in tumor than normal lung.

The CDR3 runs to 12 residues. Trimming took 8 bases from V and 7 from J; bases not matched to a gene: 10. Per the germline V gene, CDR1 is DFQATT and CDR2 is SNEGSKA (reference sequence). A modified ARM-PCR protocol with three rounds of nested PCR amplified TCRbeta. TCRdb processed the multiplex PCR reads anew with MiXCR; each CDR3 protein has one entry. The data contain over 130,000 distinct CDR3 sequences, approximately 66% of them seen just once; the ten biggest clones take up about 18%. This sample's RNA came from whole unsorted tissue. This chain links TRBV20-1 with TRBJ1-1, with TRBD1 matching over 7 bases. This TCR was sampled from a man aged 60-69 years with small cell lung cancer. The sequenced material came from lung tumor tissue. CDR3 protein: CSTLRQGGEAFF. DNA for the CDR3: TGCAGTACTCTAAGGCAGGGGGGTGAAGCTTTCTTT.